A selection of T cell receptor beta chains follows, all from one sample in a study of shared clonotypes between healthy human individuals. Sequencing used immunoSEQ multiplex PCR; TCRdb keeps in-frame clones, though not all of them. Among some 1.4 million clones, roughly 96% were seen once, and the ten largest hold 1% to 1.5%. Sequenced material: naive CD4+ T cells sorted from blood. The receptor set was obtained from a man under 40 in good health. The CDR3 runs from the conserved cysteine through the conserved F or W. The D gene is left open where the match is weak. Rows may omit the clone size; those that give it use once, few, many or a size class.

TRBV10-2,.,.,TRBJ2-3,TGCGCCAGTACCGAAGGGGGACCTGGGGCCACAGATACGCAGTATTTT,CASTEGGPGATDTQYF
TRBV29-1,.,TRBD1,TRBJ2-5,TGCAGCGTTTACGGGACAGGGGGTGGAGGGCAAGAGACCCAGTACTTC,CSVYGTGGGGQETQYF
TRBV7-9,.,.,TRBJ1-4,TGTGCCAGCAGCTTAGGGAAAGGAGTTGAAAAACTGTTTTTT,CASSLGKGVEKLFF
TRBV15,.,.,TRBJ2-4,TGTGCCACCAGCAGAGATCATTGGGGGAGTAACATTCAGTACTTC,CATSRDHWGSNIQYF
TRBV2,.,TRBD2,TRBJ2-1,TGTGCCAGCAGTGAGGGGGGGCCGGGACTAGCGGGACTGGATGAGCAGTTCTTC,CASSEGGPGLAGLDEQFF
TRBV20-1,.,.,TRBJ1-1,TGCAGTGCTACAGGGGACACTGAAGCTTTCTTT,CSATGDTEAFF
TRBV9,.,.,TRBJ1-3,TGTGCCAGCAGCGTAGGAGGGGTAGGAAACACCATATATTTT,CASSVGGVGNTIYF
TRBV7-2,.,TRBD2,TRBJ2-7,TGTGCCAGCAGCCCCTGGCGGGAGAGTGTGCAGTACTTC,CASSPWRESVQYF
TRBV18,.,.,TRBJ2-3,TGTGCCAGCTCACCACTCCGGAAGGGCCCTAGCACAGATACGCAGTATTTT,CASSPLRKGPSTDTQYF
TRBV27,.,TRBD1,TRBJ1-4,TGTGCCAGCAGTTTGGGGGGACAGGGTCGGGTTGAAAAACTGTTTTTT,CASSLGGQGRVEKLFF
TRBV29-1,.,TRBD1,TRBJ1-4,TGCAGCGTTGAATCGACAGGGGATAATGAAAAACTGTTTTTT,CSVESTGDNEKLFF
TRBV10-1,.,.,TRBJ2-1,TGCGCCAGCGCTAAAAGCTCCTACAATGAGCAGTTCTTC,CASAKSSYNEQFF
TRBV18,once,.,TRBJ2-7,TGTGCCAGCTCAGAAGCAGGGACCTACGAGCAGTACTTC,CASSEAGTYEQYF
TRBV29-1,few,.,TRBJ1-1,TGCAGCGTTGATGCCATCCTGAACACTGAAGCTTTCTTT,CSVDAILNTEAFF
TRBV11-3,.,TRBD2,TRBJ2-3,TGTGCCAGCAGCTTACGAGCGGGACTCTCAGATACGCAGTATTTT,CASSLRAGLSDTQYF
TRBV29-1,once,.,TRBJ2-5,TGCAGCGTGGCCCCGGGGGTGGGGGAGACCCAGTACTTC,CSVAPGVGETQYF
TRBV5-1,.,.,TRBJ2-7,TGCGCCAGCAGCTTGAGGGGGAACGGGTCCTACGAGCAGTACTTC,CASSLRGNGSYEQYF
TRBV6-1,once,.,TRBJ2-5,TGTGCCAGCAGTTTCCAGGGTTATCAGGAGACCCAGTACTTC,CASSFQGYQETQYF
TRBV13,.,TRBD1,TRBJ1-2,TGTGCCAGCAGCTCGAAGGACAGGAGGTATGGCTACACCTTC,CASSSKDRRYGYTF
TRBV28,.,.,TRBJ2-1,TGTGCCAGCAGTTTGTTTGGCGGAGGGAGCTCCTACAATGAGCAGTTCTTC,CASSLFGGGSSYNEQFF
TRBV10-3,.,.,TRBJ2-5,TGTGCCATCAGTCAGGGCGCGGAGACCCAGTACTTC,CAISQGAETQYF
TRBV9,.,.,TRBJ2-5,TGTGCCAGCAGCGAGACACCCTCCCGGGAGACCCAGTACTTC,CASSETPSRETQYF
TRBV15,.,.,TRBJ2-7,TGTGCCACACGTGACCTGCGGGATTACGAGCAGTACTTC,CATRDLRDYEQYF
TRBV6-6,.,TRBD2,TRBJ2-3,TGTGCCAGTAAGGAGGCTAGCGGGAGCACAGATACGCAGTATTTT,CASKEASGSTDTQYF
TRBV9,.,TRBD1,TRBJ1-2,TGTGCCAGCAGCGTGCGACCCGGGACAGGGGCCGGCTACACCTTC,CASSVRPGTGAGYTF
TRBV27,.,.,TRBJ2-5,TGTGCCAGCAGTTTATTAGGCCAAGAGACCCAGTACTTC,CASSLLGQETQYF
TRBV7-2,.,TRBD1,TRBJ1-2,TGTGCCAGCAGCTCACAGGGGTCCCAGGGGAATGGCTACACCTTC,CASSSQGSQGNGYTF
TRBV7-2,.,.,TRBJ1-3,TGTGCCAGCAGCTTAGCAAGCAGTTCTGGAAACACCATATATTTT,CASSLASSSGNTIYF
TRBV5-1,.,.,TRBJ2-4,TGCGCCAGCAGCTTGGGATGGGGTTCAGGTCTAGCCAAAAACATTCAGTACTTC,CASSLGWGSGLAKNIQYF
TRBV5-4,.,TRBD1,TRBJ2-7,TGTGCCAGCAGCGTCGGCGCAGGGACAGGCTCCTACGAGCAGTACTTC,CASSVGAGTGSYEQYF
TRBV4-3,.,TRBD1,TRBJ2-7,TGCGCCAGCTCCCGGGACAGGGCCGAGCAGTACTTC,CASSRDRAEQYF
TRBV6-5,.,.,TRBJ2-3,TGTGCCAGCAGTCAGTTCGGAGATACGCAGTATTTT,CASSQFGDTQYF
TRBV11-2,.,TRBD2,TRBJ2-1,TGTGCCAGCAACCCTAGCGGGAGTACCTACAATGAGCAGTTCTTC,CASNPSGSTYNEQFF
TRBV5-1,.,.,TRBJ1-4,TGCGCCAGCAGCTTGTCAGGGGATAATGAAAAACTGTTTTTT,CASSLSGDNEKLFF
TRBV27,.,TRBD1,TRBJ2-1,TGTGCCAGCAGGTTTATAGCCAGGGGGCCCTACAATGAGCAGTTCTTC,CASRFIARGPYNEQFF
TRBV5-5,.,TRBD1,TRBJ2-7,TGTGCCAGCAGGCCTACTGGGACAGGGGGCCTGTACGAGCAGTACTTC,CASRPTGTGGLYEQYF
TRBV30,.,.,TRBJ2-3,TGTGCCTGGACCCTAGGGGGGTATTCCAGAGATACGCAGTATTTT,CAWTLGGYSRDTQYF
TRBV27,.,.,TRBJ2-2,TGTGCCAGCAGTACCTACAGGGTTGGGGAGCTGTTTTTT,CASSTYRVGELFF
TRBV2,once,.,TRBJ2-1,TGTGCCAGCAGTTTTTCCGGACAGGGAGGGTACAATGAGCAGTTCTTC,CASSFSGQGGYNEQFF
TRBV7-6,.,TRBD1,TRBJ2-7,TGTGCCAGCAGCCCGGGACAGCGAAGCTACGAGCAGTACTTC,CASSPGQRSYEQYF
TRBV5-1,.,.,TRBJ2-7,TGCGCCAGCAGCCGCAAGGACAGCTGGGACGGCGAGCAGTACTTC,CASSRKDSWDGEQYF
TRBV11-3,.,TRBD2,TRBJ2-3,TGTGCCAGCAGCTTATCAAGCGGGAGAATTGTCCCAGATACGCAGTATTTT,CASSLSSGRIVPDTQYF
TRBV7-8,.,.,TRBJ2-7,TGTGCCAGCAGCTTACCAAGACAGGCCGACTCCTACGAGCAGTACTTC,CASSLPRQADSYEQYF
TRBV5-1,.,TRBD2,TRBJ2-3,TGCGCCAGCAGCTCGCTAGCGGGAGGGCTCACAGATACGCAGTATTTT,CASSSLAGGLTDTQYF
TRBV28,once,.,TRBJ2-7,TGTGCCAGCGGGGAAGGTGGTTTCTACGAGCAGTACTTC,CASGEGGFYEQYF
TRBV7-9,.,TRBD1,TRBJ2-7,TGTGCCAGCAGCTTAGCCCTACAGGGGAAGAGCTCCTACGAGCAGTACTTC,CASSLALQGKSSYEQYF
TRBV5-8,.,TRBD2,TRBJ2-7,TGTGCCAGCAGCCCGAGGACTAGGATGGTCGAGCAGTACTTC,CASSPRTRMVEQYF
TRBV5-1,.,TRBD2,TRBJ2-1,TGCGCCAGCAGCCGAGGACTAGCGAGGCACAATGAGCAGTTCTTC,CASSRGLARHNEQFF
TRBV5-6,.,.,TRBJ2-3,TGTGCCAGCAGCTTGGACAGGGCGACAGATACGCAGTATTTT,CASSLDRATDTQYF
TRBV5-1,.,.,TRBJ2-1,TGCGCCAGCAGCTTGGGAGCAGGGACCTACAATGAGCAGTTCTTC,CASSLGAGTYNEQFF
TRBV5-4,.,.,TRBJ2-6,TGTGCCAGCAGCTTGTGGAACCCGTCTGGGGCCAACGTCCTGACTTTC,CASSLWNPSGANVLTF
TRBV5-1,.,.,TRBJ1-1,TGCGCCAGCAGCTTGGAATCAGGGCCCACTGAAGCTTTCTTT,CASSLESGPTEAFF
TRBV5-1,.,TRBD2,TRBJ2-3,TGCGCCAGCAGCTTGGATTACCGCGGGAGGGCTGAGGATACGCAGTATTTT,CASSLDYRGRAEDTQYF
TRBV19,.,TRBD1,TRBJ1-2,TGTGCCAGTAGTATACGGACAGGGATCAATGGCTACACCTTC,CASSIRTGINGYTF
TRBV7-9,.,TRBD1,TRBJ2-1,TGTGCCAGCAGCTTGGGGACAGGGATCTACAATGAGCAGTTCTTC,CASSLGTGIYNEQFF
TRBV14,.,TRBD2,TRBJ2-7,TGTGCCAGCAGCCGACAGAATAGCGGGAGGCAGACCTACGAGCAGTACTTC,CASSRQNSGRQTYEQYF
TRBV28,.,TRBD1,TRBJ2-7,TGTGCCAGCAGTTTATGGGCGGGACAGGGGACAAACGAGCAGTACTTC,CASSLWAGQGTNEQYF
TRBV6-6,once,.,TRBJ2-1,TGTGCCAGCAGTTACCCTTTGGGGCGACACAATGAGCAGTTCTTC,CASSYPLGRHNEQFF
TRBV30,.,.,TRBJ2-5,TGTGCCTGGACCGGGGGTGGGCCCCAAGAGACCCAGTACTTC,CAWTGGGPQETQYF